This T cell receptor (beta chain) was documented in a study of technical replicates of blood from several donors. Clones were sequenced by immunoSEQ multiplex PCR, and TCRdb holds only the in-frame ones, with some missing. The sample lists under 100,000 clones; approximately 94% were seen once. This CDR3 comprises 15 residues. The ends were cut back, 0 bases at V and 1 base at J, with 11 bases in the middle. Germline V gene lookup returns CDR1 SGHRS and CDR2 YFSETQ. The chain employs TRBV5-1 and TRBJ2-7; weak D call: TRBD1 (6 bases). Sequences were obtained from T cells isolated from PBMCs. The sequence came from a human donor in good health. In nucleotides, the CDR3 is TGCGCCAGCAGCTTGGCAGGGGACGGGTCCTACGAGCAGTACTTC. Its protein product is CASSLAGDGSYEQYF.